A few counts support the clone carrying this T cell receptor beta chain. The antigen is undetermined. The sample is drawn from a study of T-cell reconstitution after alpha-beta-depleted transplantation in children. Overall study results and limits: Some patients' high day-60 TCRbeta diversity was attributed to recipient cells surviving conditioning. About two months after transplant, alpha-beta T cells reportedly came from several hundred expanded graft clones. Diversity and T-cell counts at one year after transplant derived mostly from new T cells.

CDR3 length: 15 amino acids. Germline V lookup: CDR1 MNHNS, CDR2 SASEGT. Trimming removed 7 bases from V and 3 bases from J, with 19 bases in between. Unique molecular identifiers featured in how the TCRbeta library was prepared. TCRdb used MiXCR to reprocess the PCR reads, holding one entry per CDR3 protein. This sample has about 78,000 distinct CDR3 sequences, with roughly 15% found just once. Sample: PBMCs, mostly from graft donor cells, taken 180 days after TCRalphabeta/CD19-depleted stem cell transplant. This chain connects TRBV6-1 to TRBJ2-7; TRBD1 might be the D (5 bases). This clonotype was sampled from a male patient between 2 and 10 years old who had a stem cell transplant for acute lymphoblastic leukemia, so the T cells may come from the graft donor. DNA for the CDR3: TGTGCCAGCATAAGGGGCCTCCGGCCCATCTACGAGCAGTACTTC. Translation gives CASIRGLRPIYEQYF.